The 8 T cell receptor beta chains in this list originate from one sample, sequenced in a study of blood T cell repertoires in COVID-19. Libraries were prepared by immunoSEQ multiplex PCR; TCRdb keeps only in-frame clonotypes and omits some of them. Of roughly 77,000 clones listed, over 80% are singletons. Sequencing was performed on peripheral blood. These receptors were collected from a woman older than 75 with active COVID-19.

J is TRBJ1-1 and V is TRBV11-2; TRBD1 aligns across 10 bases. There are 14 residues in the CDR3. With 4 bases clipped from V and 2 bases from J, the junction kept 1 base outside the gene matches. The germline V gene has CDR1 SGHAT and CDR2 FQNNGV. Here the CDR3 DNA reads TGTGCCAGCAGCTCGACAGGGGGCAACACTGAAGCTTTCTTT. Its protein is CASSSTGGNTEAFF.

The chain joins TRBV9 to TRBJ2-1, with a tentative D call TRBD2 (6 bases). The CDR3 is 16 amino acids. Trimming left V 5 bases short and J 0 bases short, with 15 bases between. The V gene's germline CDR1 is SGDLS and CDR2 YYNGEE. CDR3 in amino acids: CASSPRGASSYNEQFF. The DNA of the CDR3 is TGTGCCAGCAGTCCCCGCGGGGCTAGCTCCTACAATGAGCAGTTCTTC.

The chain joins TRBV9 to TRBJ2-5; 13 nucleotides line up with TRBD2. Germline V gene data show CDR1 as SGDLS and CDR2 as YYNGEE. The ends lost 0 bases at V and 5 bases at J; junction bases unmatched: 1. This CDR3 spans 15 amino acids. In DNA, the CDR3 is TGTGCCAGCAGCGTAGGACTAGCGGGAGGCGAGACCCAGTACTTC. This sequence encodes CASSVGLAGGETQYF.

The V and J genes are TRBV11-3 and TRBJ2-2; 7 bases map to TRBD2. Germline V gene sequence: CDR1 SGHNT, CDR2 YENEEA. The CDR3 contains 17 residues. V trimming: 2 bases; J trimming: 6 bases; junction bases outside the gene matches: 12. The CDR3, as DNA: TGTGCCAGCAGCTTACCCTCTTTCGCGGGAGATCCCGGGGAGCTGTTTTTT. Encoded protein: CASSLPSFAGDPGELFF. The full variable domain, completed using reference TRBV11-3 and TRBJ2-2, is EAGVVQSPRYKIIEKKQPVAFWCNPISGHNTLYWYLQNLGQGPELLIRYENEEAVDDSQLPKDRFSAERLKGVDSTLKIQPAELGDSAVYLCASSLPSFAGDPGELFFGEGSRLTVL.

This chain uses TRBV5-1 with TRBJ2-2; 10 nucleotides match TRBD1. The V gene's germline CDR1 is SGHRS and CDR2 YFSETQ. V dropped 3 bases and J dropped 5; count of bases not matched to a gene: 7. The CDR3 runs to 16 residues. The CDR3: CASSSIGTGVTGELFF. DNA of the CDR3: TGCGCCAGCAGCTCCATCGGGACAGGGGTAACCGGGGAGCTGTTTTTT.

The chain joins TRBV6-2 or TRBV6-3 to TRBJ2-5; possibly TRBD1 for D (5 bases). The ends were cut back, 2 bases at V and 5 bases at J, with 15 bases in the middle. The CDR3 spans 15 residues. The germline CDR1 and CDR2 sequences are MNHEY and SVGEGT. The CDR3, as DNA: TGTGCCAGCAGTTACGGGCAGGGTATTTCGGAGACCCAGTACTTC. Protein sequence: CASSYGQGISETQYF.

This clone has a single count. The CDR3 region is CAISESRPEPQHF. The CDR3 nucleotides are TGTGCCATCAGTGAGTCGCGGCCCGAGCCCCAGCATTTT. The genes are TRBV10-3 and TRBJ1-5; the D is unclear. Between the trimmed V and J ends, which lost 0 bases and 8 bases, there was a span of 8 bases. This CDR3 comprises 13 residues. Germline V lookup: CDR1 ENHRY, CDR2 SYGVKD.

This clone was seen only a few times. Other DNA variants within this sample encode the same CDR3. DNA of the CDR3: TGTGCCAGCAGCTCGCGACTAGCTGCAGATACGCAGTATTTT. Amino acids: CASSSRLAADTQYF. The rearrangement joins TRBV9 to TRBJ2-3; TRBD2 aligns across 7 bases. CDR1 and CDR2 from the germline V gene are SGDLS and YYNGEE. V lost 4 bases, J lost 4 bases, and 6 bases stayed unmatched. This CDR3 is 14 amino acids long.